The clone carrying this TCR beta chain was counted many times. TCRdb used MiXCR to reprocess the 5' RACE reads, holding one entry per CDR3 protein. In the table there are about 350,000 distinct CDR3 sequences, approximately 4% of which are singletons. Trimming at V came to 5 bases and at J to 2 bases, leaving 6 bases not matched to a gene. CDR3 length: 14 residues. Germline assignment: CDR1 SGHAT and CDR2 FQNNGV. This specimen belongs to a study of T cells after yellow fever vaccination. The clonotype originates from a man between 18 and 29 years old who received the YFV17D yellow fever vaccine. This chain uses TRBV11-2 with TRBJ2-7; the match to TRBD2 covers 7 bases. The sequencing here drew on PBMCs, taken 5 days after the yellow fever booster vaccination. The CDR3: CASSQSGAPYEQYF. The CDR3 DNA reads TGTGCCAGCAGCCAAAGCGGGGCGCCCTACGAGCAGTACTTC.